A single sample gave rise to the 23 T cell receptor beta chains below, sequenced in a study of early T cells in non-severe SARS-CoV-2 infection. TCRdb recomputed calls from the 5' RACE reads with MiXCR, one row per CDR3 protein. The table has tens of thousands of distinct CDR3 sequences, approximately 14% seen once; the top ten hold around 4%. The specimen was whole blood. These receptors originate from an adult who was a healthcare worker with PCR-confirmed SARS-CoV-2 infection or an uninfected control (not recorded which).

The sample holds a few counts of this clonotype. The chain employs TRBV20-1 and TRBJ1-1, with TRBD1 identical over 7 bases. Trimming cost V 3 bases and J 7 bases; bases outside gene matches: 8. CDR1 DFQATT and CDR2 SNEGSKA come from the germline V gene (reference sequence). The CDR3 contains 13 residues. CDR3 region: CSASPQTGFEAFF. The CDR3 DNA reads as TGCAGTGCTAGCCCGCAGACAGGGTTTGAAGCTTTCTTT.

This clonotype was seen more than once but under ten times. Here the CDR3 reads CASSLGALGGYTF. The DNA for the CDR3 is TGTGCCAGCAGCTTAGGGGCCCTTGGGGGCTACACCTTC. J is TRBJ1-2 and V is TRBV7-2; D not resolved. The germline V gene encodes CDR1 SGHTA and CDR2 FQGNSA. The V end was cut by 1 base, the J end by 8 bases, with 11 bases between. The CDR3 runs to 13 residues.

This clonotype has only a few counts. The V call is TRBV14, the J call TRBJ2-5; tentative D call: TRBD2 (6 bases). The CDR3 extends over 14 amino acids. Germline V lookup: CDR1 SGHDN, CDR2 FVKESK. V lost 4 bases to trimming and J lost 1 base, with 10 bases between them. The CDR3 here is CASSLRDFQETQYF. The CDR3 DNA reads TGTGCCAGCAGCCTGCGGGACTTCCAAGAGACCCAGTACTTC.

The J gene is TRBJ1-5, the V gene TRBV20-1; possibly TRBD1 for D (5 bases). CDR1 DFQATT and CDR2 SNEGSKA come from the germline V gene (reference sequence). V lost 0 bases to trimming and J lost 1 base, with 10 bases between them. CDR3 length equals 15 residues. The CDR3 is CSARDAGKSNQPQHF. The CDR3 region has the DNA TGCAGTGCTAGAGATGCAGGGAAAAGCAATCAGCCCCAGCATTTT.

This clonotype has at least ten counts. The chain's CDR3 is CASSSQGRYNEQFF. The CDR3, as DNA: TGTGCCAGCAGTTCCCAGGGCAGGTACAATGAGCAGTTCTTC. The chain employs TRBV6-6 and TRBJ2-1; TRBD1 is a possible D gene (5 bases). There are 14 residues in the CDR3. From germline, CDR1 is MNHNY and CDR2 SVGAGI (reference sequence). V was clipped by 4 bases and J by 4 bases, with 11 bases between them.

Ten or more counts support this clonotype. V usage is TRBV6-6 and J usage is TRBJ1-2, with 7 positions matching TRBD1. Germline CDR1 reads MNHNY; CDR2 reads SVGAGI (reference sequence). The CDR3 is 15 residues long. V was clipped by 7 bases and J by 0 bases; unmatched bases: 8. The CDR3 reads CASTQGGTANYGYTF. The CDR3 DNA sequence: TGTGCCAGCACCCAGGGGGGAACGGCTAACTATGGCTACACCTTC.

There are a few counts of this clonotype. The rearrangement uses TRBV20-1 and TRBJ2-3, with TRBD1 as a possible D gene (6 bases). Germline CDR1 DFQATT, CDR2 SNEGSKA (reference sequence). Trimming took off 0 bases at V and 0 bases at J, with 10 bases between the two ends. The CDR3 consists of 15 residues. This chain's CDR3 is CSARETGYSTDTQYF. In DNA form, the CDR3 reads TGCAGTGCTAGAGAAACAGGGTATAGCACAGATACGCAGTATTTT.

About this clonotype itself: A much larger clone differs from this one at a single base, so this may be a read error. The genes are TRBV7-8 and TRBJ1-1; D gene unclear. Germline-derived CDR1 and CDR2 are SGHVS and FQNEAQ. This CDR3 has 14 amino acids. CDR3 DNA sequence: TGTGTCAGCAGCTCCTGGGCCTTGAACACTGAAGCTTTCTTT. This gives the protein CVSSSWALNTEAFF. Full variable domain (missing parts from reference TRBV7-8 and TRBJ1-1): GAGVSQSPRYKVAKRGQDVALRCDPISGHVSLFWYQQALGQGPEFLTYFQNEAQLDKSGLPSDRFFAERPEGSVSTLKIQRTQQEDSAVYLCVSSSWALNTEAFFGQGTRLTVV.

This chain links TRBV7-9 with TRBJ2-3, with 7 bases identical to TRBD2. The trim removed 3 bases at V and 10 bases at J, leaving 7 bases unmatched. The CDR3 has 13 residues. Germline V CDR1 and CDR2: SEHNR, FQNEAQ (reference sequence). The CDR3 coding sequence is TGTGCCAGCAGCTTCGCCGGGGGGATCGCGCAGTATTTT. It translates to CASSFAGGIAQYF.

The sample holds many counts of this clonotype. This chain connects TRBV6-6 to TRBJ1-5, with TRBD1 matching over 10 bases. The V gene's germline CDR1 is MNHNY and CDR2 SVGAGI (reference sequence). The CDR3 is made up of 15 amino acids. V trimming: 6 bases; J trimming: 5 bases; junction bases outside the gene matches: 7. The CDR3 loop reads CASRLSGTGDQPQHF. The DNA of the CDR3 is TGTGCCAGCAGGTTATCCGGGACAGGGGATCAGCCCCAGCATTTT.

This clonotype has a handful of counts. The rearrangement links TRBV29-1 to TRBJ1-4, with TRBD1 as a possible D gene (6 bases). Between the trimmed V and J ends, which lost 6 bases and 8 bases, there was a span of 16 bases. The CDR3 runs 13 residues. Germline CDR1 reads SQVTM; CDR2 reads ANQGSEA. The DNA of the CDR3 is TGCAGCGTCAAGGACAGAAGGAAAGAAAAACTGTTTTTT. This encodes CSVKDRRKEKLFF.

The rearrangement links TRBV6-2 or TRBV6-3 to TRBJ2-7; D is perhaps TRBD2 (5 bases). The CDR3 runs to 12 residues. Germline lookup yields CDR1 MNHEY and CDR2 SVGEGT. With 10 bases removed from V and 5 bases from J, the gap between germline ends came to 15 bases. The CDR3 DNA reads TGTGCCACCCGGACTGAAACCCACGAGCAGTACTTC. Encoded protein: CATRTETHEQYF.

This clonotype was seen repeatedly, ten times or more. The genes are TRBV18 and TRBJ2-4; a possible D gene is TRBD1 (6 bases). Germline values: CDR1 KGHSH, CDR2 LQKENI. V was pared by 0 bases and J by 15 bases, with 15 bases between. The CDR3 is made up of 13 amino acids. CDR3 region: CASSPPSDDRSYF. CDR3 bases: TGTGCCAGCTCACCACCTAGTGACGACAGGTCGTACTTC.

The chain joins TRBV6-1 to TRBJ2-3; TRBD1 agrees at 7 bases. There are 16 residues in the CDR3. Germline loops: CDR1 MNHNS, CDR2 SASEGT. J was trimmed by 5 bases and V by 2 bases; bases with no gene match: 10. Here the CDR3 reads CASSELRTGAGDTQYF. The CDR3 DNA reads TGTGCCAGCAGTGAACTCCGAACAGGGGCAGGAGATACGCAGTATTTT.

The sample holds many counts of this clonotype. The CDR3 DNA reads TGTGCCAGCAGTTACGGCGGGGGAAACACCATATATTTT. Its translation is CASSYGGGNTIYF. The chain combines TRBV6-2 or TRBV6-3 with TRBJ1-3; D is unclear. This CDR3 is 13 amino acids long. Between the trimmed V and J ends, which lost 2 bases and 4 bases, there was a span of 6 bases. CDR1 and CDR2 (germline): MNHEY, SVGEGT.

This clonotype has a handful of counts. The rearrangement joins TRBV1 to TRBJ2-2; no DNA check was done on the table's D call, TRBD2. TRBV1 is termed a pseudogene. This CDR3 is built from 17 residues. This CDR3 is CTSSQARAGGYTGELFF. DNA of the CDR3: TGCACCAGCAGCCAAGCTAGAGCGGGGGGATACACCGGGGAGCTGTTTTTT.

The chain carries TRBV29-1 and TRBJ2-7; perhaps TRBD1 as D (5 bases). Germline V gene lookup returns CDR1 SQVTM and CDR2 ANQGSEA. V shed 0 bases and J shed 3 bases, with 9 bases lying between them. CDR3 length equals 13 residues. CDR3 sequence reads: CSVEEDSLYEQYF. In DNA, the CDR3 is TGCAGCGTTGAAGAAGACAGTCTCTACGAGCAGTACTTC.

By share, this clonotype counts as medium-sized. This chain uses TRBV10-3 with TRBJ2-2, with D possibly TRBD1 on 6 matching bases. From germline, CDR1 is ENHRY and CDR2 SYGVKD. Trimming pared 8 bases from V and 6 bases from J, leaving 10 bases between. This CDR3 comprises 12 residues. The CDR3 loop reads CAIGQGSGELFF. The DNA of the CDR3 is TGTGCCATCGGCCAGGGGTCCGGGGAGCTGTTTTTT.

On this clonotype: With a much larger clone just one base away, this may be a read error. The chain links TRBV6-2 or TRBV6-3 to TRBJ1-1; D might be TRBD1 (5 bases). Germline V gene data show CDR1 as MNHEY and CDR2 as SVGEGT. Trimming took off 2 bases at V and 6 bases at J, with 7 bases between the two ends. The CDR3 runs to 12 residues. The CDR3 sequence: CASSYVGPEAFF. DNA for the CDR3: TGTGCCAGCAGTTACGTGGGACCTGAAGCTTTCTTT.

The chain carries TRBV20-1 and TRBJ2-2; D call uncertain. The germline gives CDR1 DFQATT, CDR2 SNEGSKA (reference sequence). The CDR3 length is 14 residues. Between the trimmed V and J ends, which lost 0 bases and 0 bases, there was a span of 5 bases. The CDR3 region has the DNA TGCAGTGCTAGAGATGGGGCGAACACCGGGGAGCTGTTTTTT. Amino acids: CSARDGANTGELFF.

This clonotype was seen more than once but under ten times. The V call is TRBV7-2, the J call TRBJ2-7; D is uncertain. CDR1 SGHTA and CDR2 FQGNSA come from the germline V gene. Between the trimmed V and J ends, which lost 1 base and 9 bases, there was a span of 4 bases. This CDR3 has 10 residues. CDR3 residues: CASSLGRQYF. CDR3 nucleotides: TGTGCCAGCAGCTTAGGAAGGCAGTACTTC.

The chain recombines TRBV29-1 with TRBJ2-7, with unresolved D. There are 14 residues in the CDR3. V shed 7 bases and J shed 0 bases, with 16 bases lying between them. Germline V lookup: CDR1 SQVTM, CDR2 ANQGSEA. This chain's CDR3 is CSAARSVSSYEQYF. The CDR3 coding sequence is TGCAGCGCGGCGCGGTCGGTCAGCTCCTACGAGCAGTACTTC.

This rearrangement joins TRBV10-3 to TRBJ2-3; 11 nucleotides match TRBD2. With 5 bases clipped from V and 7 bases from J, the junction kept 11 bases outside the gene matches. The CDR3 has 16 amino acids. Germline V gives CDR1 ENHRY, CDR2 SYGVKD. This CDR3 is CAISREASGGSNTQYF. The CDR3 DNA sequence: TGTGCCATCAGTCGAGAGGCTAGCGGGGGGTCTAATACGCAGTATTTT.